This T cell receptor beta chain was sequenced during a study of early T cells in non-severe SARS-CoV-2 infection. Whole-study context: Investigators sequenced bulk RNA drawn from unsorted whole blood, and chains remained unpaired. Study outcomes and limitations: Matches to VDJdb favored anti-spike CD8 responses and missed private and CD4 specificities.

Trimming took off 5 bases at V and 1 base at J, with 8 bases between the two ends. CDR1 is SGHAT and CDR2 is FQNNGV in the germline V gene. The CDR3 extends over 13 amino acids. As part of library construction, unique molecular identifiers were attached to individual cDNA molecules. One entry per CDR3 protein, called by TCRdb with MiXCR from the 5' RACE reads. The data contain 62,000 or so distinct CDR3 sequences, roughly 8.2% of them singletons. This clonotype was picked up many times. Its cognate antigen is unknown. This sequence joins TRBV11-2 and TRBJ1-1; D perhaps matches TRBD1 (6 bases). Specimen: whole blood, collected at baseline. This clonotype originated in an adult who was a healthcare worker with PCR-confirmed SARS-CoV-2 infection or an uninfected control (not recorded which). CDR3 region: CASSRGQNTEAFF. CDR3 bases: TGTGCCAGCAGCCGGGGACAGAACACTGAAGCTTTCTTT.